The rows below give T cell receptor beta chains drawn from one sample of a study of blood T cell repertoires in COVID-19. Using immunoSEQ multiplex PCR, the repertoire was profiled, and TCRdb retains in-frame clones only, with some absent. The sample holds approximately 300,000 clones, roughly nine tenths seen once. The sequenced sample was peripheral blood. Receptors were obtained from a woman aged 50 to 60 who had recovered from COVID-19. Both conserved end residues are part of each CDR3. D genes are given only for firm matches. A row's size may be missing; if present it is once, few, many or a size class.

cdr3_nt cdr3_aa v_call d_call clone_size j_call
TGTGCCAGCAGCCCGATCTACGCCCATGGCTACACCTTC CASSPIYAHGYTF TRBV5-6 . . TRBJ1-2
TGCAGCGTTGGTAGAGGGGGTAATCAGCCCCAGCATTTT CSVGRGGNQPQHF TRBV29-1 . . TRBJ1-5
TGCGCCAGCAGTTTGACGGGGAACACTGAAGCTTTCTTT CASSLTGNTEAFF TRBV5-1 . . TRBJ1-1
TGCAGTGCTAGTAGGGGTTCTAGGGAAAAACTGTTTTTT CSASRGSREKLFF TRBV20-1 . . TRBJ1-4
TGCGCCAGCAGCCAAGACGACAGGGATGAAAAACTGTTTTTT CASSQDDRDEKLFF TRBV4-3 TRBD1 few TRBJ1-4
TGTGCCAGCAGCTTAACACAGGGGGGGATCACCGGGGAGCTGTTTTTT CASSLTQGGITGELFF TRBV5-5 . once TRBJ2-2
TGTGCCACCAGCGGGTGGGACAGGGGGCGAGATGAGCAGTTCTTC CATSGWDRGRDEQFF TRBV15 TRBD1 . TRBJ2-1
TGTGCCAGCAGCCCCTTATACGGGTACGAGCAGTACTTC CASSPLYGYEQYF TRBV7-8 . . TRBJ2-7
TGCGCCAGCAGTGAGGTGGCAGTCCAAGAGACCCAGTACTTC CASSEVAVQETQYF TRBV10-1 . . TRBJ2-5
TGCGCCAGCACCGCGCCGGGACAGGGCTACGAGCAGTACTTC CASTAPGQGYEQYF TRBV5-1 TRBD1 . TRBJ2-7
TGTGCCAGCAGTTACAATCGGGGGACCGAAGCTTTCTTT CASSYNRGTEAFF TRBV6-6 . . TRBJ1-1
TGCAGCGTTGCGGGGGGGTGGGCTATGAACACTGAAGCTTTCTTT CSVAGGWAMNTEAFF TRBV29-1 . . TRBJ1-1
TGTGCCAGCAGCTGGGGACTAGACTACAATGAGCAGTTCTTC CASSWGLDYNEQFF TRBV7-3 TRBD2 . TRBJ2-1
TGCGCCAGCAGCTTGGCGAGGACTAGCGGGGGTCCTTTCTCCTACAATGAGCAGTTCTTC CASSLARTSGGPFSYNEQFF TRBV5-1 TRBD2 . TRBJ2-1
TGTGCCAGCAGCTCCAGCTCAGGGCTAGGAAACACCATATATTTT CASSSSSGLGNTIYF TRBV7-8 . . TRBJ1-3
TGTGCCAGCAGCCAAACAGCTAGCGGGAGGGACTACGAGCAGTACTTC CASSQTASGRDYEQYF TRBV9 TRBD2 . TRBJ2-7
TGTGCCAGCAGCGTTGACAGGGCCACCGGGGAGCTGTTTTTT CASSVDRATGELFF TRBV9 TRBD1 once TRBJ2-2
TGTGCCAGCAGTTACGACAGCTTGAACACTGAAGCTTTCTTT CASSYDSLNTEAFF TRBV6-5 . . TRBJ1-1
TGCGCCAGCACCCTAGCGGGAGGAGAGACCCAGTACTTC CASTLAGGETQYF TRBV5-1 TRBD2 . TRBJ2-5
TGTGCCAGTAGTCTAGGGACAGGGGGCACTGAAGCTTTCTTT CASSLGTGGTEAFF TRBV19 TRBD1 . TRBJ1-1
TGCGCCAGCAGCCAAGACGATTCAGGGGTTCGAGGGCCCCAGCATTTT CASSQDDSGVRGPQHF TRBV4-3 . medium-sized TRBJ1-5
TGCGCCAGCAGCCCCGATTCGGGACAGAACTATGGCTACACCTTC CASSPDSGQNYGYTF TRBV4-1 TRBD1 few TRBJ1-2
TGTGCCAGCAGTGGCCCAAGACAGACAACCTCCTACGAGCAGTACTTC CASSGPRQTTSYEQYF TRBV28 . . TRBJ2-7
TGTGCCAGCAGCAGACAGGGTGTTCTCAATCAGCCCCAGCATTTT CASSRQGVLNQPQHF TRBV6-6 TRBD1 . TRBJ1-5
TGTGCCAGCAGATTCAGGGGCCAGAACACTGAAGCTTTCTTT CASRFRGQNTEAFF TRBV2 . . TRBJ1-1
TGTGCCAGCAGCTATGGGACAGGGAGTGAAAAACTGTTTTTT CASSYGTGSEKLFF TRBV5-6 TRBD1 . TRBJ1-4
TGCGCCAGCAGCCAAGATCGGGGGTACCGGCAGCCCCAGCATTTT CASSQDRGYRQPQHF TRBV4-3 . . TRBJ1-5
TGTGCCAGCAGGGACGCAGGGCCCCCTTATGGCTACACCTTC CASRDAGPPYGYTF TRBV6-6 . . TRBJ1-2